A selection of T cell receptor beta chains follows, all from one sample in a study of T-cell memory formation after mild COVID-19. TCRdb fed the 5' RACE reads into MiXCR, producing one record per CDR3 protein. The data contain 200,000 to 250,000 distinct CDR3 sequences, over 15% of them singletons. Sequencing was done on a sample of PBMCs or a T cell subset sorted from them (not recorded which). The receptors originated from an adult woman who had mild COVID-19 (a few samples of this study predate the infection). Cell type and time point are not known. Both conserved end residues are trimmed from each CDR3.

CDR3aa: ASSLEGGQGSAEAF; v_gene: TRBV5-5
CDR3aa: ASSVKEGTEAF; v_gene: TRBV9
CDR3aa: AISAQGYEQY; v_gene: TRBV10-3
CDR3aa: ASSYSLVGMNSPLH; v_gene: TRBV6-5
CDR3aa: ATSDTWTVTYEQY; v_gene: TRBV24-1
CDR3aa: SARGHKGETQY; v_gene: TRBV20-1
CDR3aa: ASSPRQDTQY; v_gene: TRBV7-6
CDR3aa: ASALWEVWETQY; v_gene: TRBV12-5
CDR3aa: AGVATGETQY; v_gene: TRBV2
CDR3aa: ASSAYVGHNEQF; v_gene: TRBV2
CDR3aa: ASSQRSGGEQY; v_gene: TRBV5-6
CDR3aa: ASSPGQGLGTDTQY; v_gene: TRBV7-3
CDR3aa: SASQGGGTEAF; v_gene: TRBV20-1
CDR3aa: ASSLYPRRTGEAF; v_gene: TRBV27
CDR3aa: ASSPRPAGGGYGYT; v_gene: TRBV7-3
CDR3aa: ASSLRQTQIRTGELF; v_gene: TRBV12-3/TRBV12-4
CDR3aa: ASSGTGQETQY; v_gene: TRBV18
CDR3aa: ASSPPNRASTYNEQF; v_gene: TRBV18
CDR3aa: ASSRQGPTEAF; v_gene: TRBV19
CDR3aa: SVGHRGDTEAF; v_gene: TRBV29-1
CDR3aa: ASSLSSTSSSDTQY; v_gene: TRBV5-1
CDR3aa: SARDRDHQHKSQAGFVYEQY; v_gene: TRBV20-1
CDR3aa: ASSTTGTGVDEQY; v_gene: TRBV19
CDR3aa: ASSQGIANTGELF; v_gene: TRBV3-1
CDR3aa: ASSPTTSGIMARQY; v_gene: TRBV12-3/TRBV12-4
CDR3aa: ASSRTGLLTEAF; v_gene: TRBV12-3/TRBV12-4
CDR3aa: SVRDSGAPQETQY; v_gene: TRBV29-1